This TCR beta chain stems from a study of T cells after yellow fever vaccination. This clonotype was seen a few times. What it recognizes is unknown. Overall study findings and caveats: Weaker, the secondary response peaked sooner, at day 5 versus 15.

The 5'RACE template-switching step produced TCR cDNA and added a universal primer site and UMIs. TCRdb processed the 5' RACE reads anew with MiXCR; each CDR3 protein has one entry. The profile covers some 300,000 distinct CDR3 sequences, with about 11% appearing a single time and 3% to 3.5% taken by the ten largest. This receptor was taken from a young man who received the YFV17D yellow fever vaccine. The material was CD4+ T cells sorted from PBMCs, obtained 45 days after the yellow fever booster vaccination.

The CDR3 loop reads CASCRGAFGEAFF. CDR3 in DNA: TGTGCCAGCTGTCGGGGGGCGTTCGGTGAAGCTTTCTTT. J is TRBJ1-1 and V is TRBV6-2 or TRBV6-3, with D possibly being TRBD1 (6 bases). The ends were cut back, 8 bases at V and 7 bases at J, with 17 bases in the middle. This CDR3 comprises 13 residues. The germline V gene encodes CDR1 MNHEY and CDR2 SVGEGT.